These 7 T cell receptor beta chains were all obtained from the same sample, sequenced in a study of T cell responses to AZD1222 COVID-19 vaccine. The assay was immunoSEQ multiplex PCR, and TCRdb's table has in-frame clones only and misses some. The data contain over 100,000 clones, around nine tenths of them seen just once; the ten biggest clones take up approximately 8.4%. The sample consisted of peripheral blood, taken on day 0 of AZD1222 vaccination. These receptors were collected from an adult in good health.

V and J are TRBV15 and TRBJ1-6, with 9 bases that match TRBD1. Germline loops: CDR1 LNHNV, CDR2 YYDKDF (reference sequence). Trimming removed 0 bases from V and 6 bases from J; junction bases left unmatched: 6. The CDR3 is made up of 17 amino acids. The CDR3 DNA sequence: TGTGCCACCAGCAGAGACCCGGGACAGGGAACTAATTCACCCCTCCACTTT. Translated, it gives CATSRDPGQGTNSPLHF.

The chain carries TRBV2 and TRBJ1-5; D possibly corresponds to TRBD1 (6 bases). This CDR3 spans 18 amino acids. Germline CDR1 reads SNHLY; CDR2 reads FYNNEI. Trimming took 6 bases from V and 5 from J, leaving 26 bases between them. The CDR3 DNA reads as TGTGCCAGCAGAAGTTTGGGGACACCAGGGAGTTTCGATCAGCCCCAGCATTTT. It specifies CASRSLGTPGSFDQPQHF.

The V gene is TRBV7-9, the J gene TRBJ2-3; TRBD2 matches 7 bases. CDR1 is SEHNR, CDR2 FQNEAQ, per germline (reference sequence). The CDR3 has 14 residues. The junction had 8 bases not matched to a gene; V was cut back by 5 bases and J by 6 bases. The DNA of the CDR3 is TGTGCCAGCAGCCCAGACTCAGCGGGGGATACGCAGTATTTT. Its protein product is CASSPDSAGDTQYF.

The chain uses TRBV12-5 and TRBJ2-2, with no clear D. Germline lookup yields CDR1 LGHNT and CDR2 FRNRAP. Trimming shortened V by 3 bases and J by 6 bases, and 2 bases separated the two germline ends. The CDR3 extends over 11 amino acids. CDR3 coding DNA: TGTGCTAGTGGTTTATCCGGGGAGCTGTTTTTT. Residues: CASGLSGELFF.

The sample holds one count of this clone. V gene TRBV5-1 combines with J gene TRBJ2-2; 7 nucleotides match TRBD2. The germline CDR1 and CDR2 sequences are SGHRS and YFSETQ. This CDR3 is built from 15 residues. Trimming took 4 bases from V and 3 from J; bases not matched to a gene: 6. CDR3 region: CASSQLARDTGELFF. CDR3 DNA sequence: TGCGCCAGCAGCCAACTAGCGAGGGACACCGGGGAGCTGTTTTTT.

The chain's CDR3 is CATSANLAGGPLETQYF. The CDR3 DNA is TGTGCCACCAGTGCCAACTTAGCGGGAGGGCCGCTGGAGACCCAGTACTTC. The rearrangement links TRBV24-1 to TRBJ2-5; TRBD2 matches at 11 bases. CDR1 is KGHDR and CDR2 is SFDVKD in the germline V gene. The CDR3 covers 17 residues. Losses at the gene ends were 5 bases for V and 5 bases for J; bases not matched to a gene: 12.

CDR3 protein: CSVTPGTGTEAFF. The CDR3 DNA follows: TGCAGCGTCACCCCCGGGACAGGGACTGAAGCTTTCTTT. The V and J genes are TRBV29-1 and TRBJ1-1; 9 bases match TRBD1. This CDR3 comprises 13 residues. V shed 6 bases and J 5 bases; nucleotides not matched to a gene: 7. Germline V gives CDR1 SQVTM, CDR2 ANQGSEA.